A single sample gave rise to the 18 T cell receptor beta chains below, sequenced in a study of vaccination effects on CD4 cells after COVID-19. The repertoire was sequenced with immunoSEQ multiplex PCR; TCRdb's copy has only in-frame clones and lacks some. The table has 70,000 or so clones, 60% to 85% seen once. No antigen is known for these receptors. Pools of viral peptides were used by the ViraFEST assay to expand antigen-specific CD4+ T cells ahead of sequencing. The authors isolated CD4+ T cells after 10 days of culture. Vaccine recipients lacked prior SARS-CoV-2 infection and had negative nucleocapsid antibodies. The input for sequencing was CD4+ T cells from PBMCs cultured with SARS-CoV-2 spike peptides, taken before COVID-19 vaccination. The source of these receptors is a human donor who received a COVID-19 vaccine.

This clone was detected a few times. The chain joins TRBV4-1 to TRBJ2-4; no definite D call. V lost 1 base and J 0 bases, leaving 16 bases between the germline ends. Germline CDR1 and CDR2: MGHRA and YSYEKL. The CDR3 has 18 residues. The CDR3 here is CASSQGLQTTGAKNIQYF. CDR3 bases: TGCGCCAGCAGCCAAGGGCTACAGACCACGGGAGCCAAAAACATTCAGTACTTC.

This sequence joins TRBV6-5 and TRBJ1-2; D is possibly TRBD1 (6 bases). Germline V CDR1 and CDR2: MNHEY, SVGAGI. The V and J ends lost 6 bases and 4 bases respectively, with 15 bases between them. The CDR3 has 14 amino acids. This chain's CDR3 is CASSRQDVSYGYTF. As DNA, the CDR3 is TGTGCCAGCAGCAGACAGGACGTTTCCTATGGCTACACCTTC.

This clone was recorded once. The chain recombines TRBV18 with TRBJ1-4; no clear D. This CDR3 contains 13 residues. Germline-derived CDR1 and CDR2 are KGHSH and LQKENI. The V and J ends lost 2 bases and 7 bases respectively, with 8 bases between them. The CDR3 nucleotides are TGTGCCAGCTCACCATGGGGAGGTGAAAAACTGTTTTTT. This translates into CASSPWGGEKLFF. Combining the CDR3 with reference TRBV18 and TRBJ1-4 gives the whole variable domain NAGVMQNPRHLVRRRGQEARLRCSPMKGHSHVYWYRQLPEEGLKFMVYLQKENIIDESGMPKERFSAEFPKEGPSILRIQQVVRGDSAAYFCASSPWGGEKLFFGSGTQLSVL.

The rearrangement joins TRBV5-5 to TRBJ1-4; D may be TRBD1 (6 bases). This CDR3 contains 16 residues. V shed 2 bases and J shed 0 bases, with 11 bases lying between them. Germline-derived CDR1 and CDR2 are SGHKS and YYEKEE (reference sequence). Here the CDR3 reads CASSLQGGATNEKLFF. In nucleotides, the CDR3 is TGTGCCAGCAGCTTACAAGGGGGGGCAACTAATGAAAAACTGTTTTTT.

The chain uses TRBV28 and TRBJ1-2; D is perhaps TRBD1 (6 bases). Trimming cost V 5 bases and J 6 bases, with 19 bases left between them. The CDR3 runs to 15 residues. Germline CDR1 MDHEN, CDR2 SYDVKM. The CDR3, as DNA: TGTGCCAGCAGTAACAGGGCAGATTTTTCTAATGGCTACACCTTC. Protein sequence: CASSNRADFSNGYTF.

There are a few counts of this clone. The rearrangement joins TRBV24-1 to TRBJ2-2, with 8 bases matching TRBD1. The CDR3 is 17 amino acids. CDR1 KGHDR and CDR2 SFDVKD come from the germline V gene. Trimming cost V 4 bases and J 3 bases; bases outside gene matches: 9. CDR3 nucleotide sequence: TGTGCCACCAGTGAGTCAGGGGGCTCCTCCGACACCGGGGAGCTGTTTTTT. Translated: CATSESGGSSDTGELFF.

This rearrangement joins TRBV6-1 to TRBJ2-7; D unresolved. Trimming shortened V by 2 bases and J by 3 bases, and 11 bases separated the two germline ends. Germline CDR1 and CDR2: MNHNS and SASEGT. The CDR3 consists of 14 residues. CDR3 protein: CASSESHPGYEQYV. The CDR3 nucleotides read TGTGCCAGCAGTGAATCCCACCCCGGCTACGAGCAGTACGTC.

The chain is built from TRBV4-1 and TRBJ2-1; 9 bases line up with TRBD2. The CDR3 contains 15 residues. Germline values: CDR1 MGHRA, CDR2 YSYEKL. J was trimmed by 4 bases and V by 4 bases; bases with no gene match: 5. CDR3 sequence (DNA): TGCGCCAGCAGCCTCCGACTAGCGGAATACAATGAGCAGTTCTTC. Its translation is CASSLRLAEYNEQFF.

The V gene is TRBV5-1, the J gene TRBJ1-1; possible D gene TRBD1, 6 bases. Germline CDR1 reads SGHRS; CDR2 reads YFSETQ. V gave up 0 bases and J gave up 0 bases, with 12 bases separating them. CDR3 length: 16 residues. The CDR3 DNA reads TGCGCCAGCAGCTTGGTGCCTTCAGGGGTGAACACTGAAGCTTTCTTT. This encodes CASSLVPSGVNTEAFF.

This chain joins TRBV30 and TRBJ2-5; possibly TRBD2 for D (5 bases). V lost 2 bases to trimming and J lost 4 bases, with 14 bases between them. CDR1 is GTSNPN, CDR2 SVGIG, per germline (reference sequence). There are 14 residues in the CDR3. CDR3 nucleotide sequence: TGTGCCTGGAGTACTACCGGGAATTCAGAGACCCAGTACTTC. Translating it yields CAWSTTGNSETQYF.

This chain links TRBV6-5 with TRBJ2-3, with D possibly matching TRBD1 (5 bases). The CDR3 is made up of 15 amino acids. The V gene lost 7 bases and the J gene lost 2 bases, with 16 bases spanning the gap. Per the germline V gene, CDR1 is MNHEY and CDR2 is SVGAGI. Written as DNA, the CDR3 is TGTGCCAGCATTCAAACTCTAGGGGCCACAGATACGCAGTATTTT. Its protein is CASIQTLGATDTQYF.

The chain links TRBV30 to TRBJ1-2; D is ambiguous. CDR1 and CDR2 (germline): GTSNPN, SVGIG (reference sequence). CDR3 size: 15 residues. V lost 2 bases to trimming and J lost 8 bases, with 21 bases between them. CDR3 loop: CAWSRKDGSFRGYTF. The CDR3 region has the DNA TGTGCCTGGAGTCGCAAAGACGGGAGTTTCAGGGGCTACACCTTC.

CDR3 region: CASSGGLAVFQETQYF. The CDR3 DNA is TGTGCCAGCAGCGGCGGACTAGCGGTTTTTCAAGAGACCCAGTACTTC. The chain carries TRBV5-5 and TRBJ2-5; TRBD2 aligns across 10 bases. The CDR3 is 16 residues long. J was trimmed by 2 bases and V by 4 bases; bases with no gene match: 8. Germline V gives CDR1 SGHKS, CDR2 YYEKEE (reference sequence).

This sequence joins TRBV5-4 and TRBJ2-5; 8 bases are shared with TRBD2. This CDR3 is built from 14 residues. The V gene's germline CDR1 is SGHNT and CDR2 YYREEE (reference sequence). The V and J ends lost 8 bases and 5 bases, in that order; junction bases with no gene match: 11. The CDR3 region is CASSSRTGGETQYF. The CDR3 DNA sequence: TGTGCCAGTTCGTCCCGGACGGGGGGGGAGACCCAGTACTTC.

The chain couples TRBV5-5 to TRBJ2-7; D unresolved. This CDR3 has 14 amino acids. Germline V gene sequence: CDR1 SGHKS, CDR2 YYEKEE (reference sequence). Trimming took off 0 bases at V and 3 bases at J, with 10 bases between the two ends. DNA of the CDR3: TGTGCCAGCAGCTTGGTAGCAGGAAGCTACGAGCAGTACGTC. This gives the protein CASSLVAGSYEQYV.

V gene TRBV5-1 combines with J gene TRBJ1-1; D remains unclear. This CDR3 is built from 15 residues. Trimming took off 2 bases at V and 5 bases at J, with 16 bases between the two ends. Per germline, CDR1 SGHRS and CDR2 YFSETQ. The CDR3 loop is CASSFEGGKTTEAFF. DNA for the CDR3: TGCGCCAGCAGCTTCGAAGGAGGTAAAACGACTGAAGCTTTCTTT. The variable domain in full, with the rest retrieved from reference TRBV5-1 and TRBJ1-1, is KAGVTQTPRYLIKTRGQQVTLSCSPISGHRSVSWYQQTPGQGLQFLFEYFSETQRNKGNFPGRFSGRQFSNSRSEMNVSTLELGDSALYLCASSFEGGKTTEAFFGQGTRLTVV.

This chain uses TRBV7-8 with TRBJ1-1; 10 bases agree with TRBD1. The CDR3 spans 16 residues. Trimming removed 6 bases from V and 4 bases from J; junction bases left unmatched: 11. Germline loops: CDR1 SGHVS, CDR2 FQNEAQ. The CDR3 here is CASRSGQGVWGTEAFF. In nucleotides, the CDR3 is TGTGCCAGCAGGTCAGGACAGGGGGTATGGGGCACTGAAGCTTTCTTT.

The CDR3 region is CASSPPTVGETQYF. CDR3 nucleotides: TGTGCCAGCTCACCACCGACGGTGGGGGAGACCCAGTACTTC. The rearrangement links TRBV18 to TRBJ2-5, with D hard to call. From germline, CDR1 is KGHSH and CDR2 LQKENI. CDR3 length: 14 residues. Trimming stripped 0 bases from V and 5 bases from J, with 10 bases between.